One and the same sample provided the 26 T cell receptor beta chains below, sequenced in a study of T-cell reconstitution after alpha-beta-depleted transplantation in children. Unique molecular identifiers were built into the TCRbeta library. TCRdb re-called the PCR reads through MiXCR, storing one row per CDR3 protein. The repertoire holds about 980,000 distinct CDR3 sequences, with roughly 29% as singletons. Material: PBMCs, mostly from graft donor cells, obtained 360 days after TCRalphabeta/CD19-depleted stem cell transplant. These TCRs come from a boy younger than two who had a stem cell transplant for SCID, so the T cells may come from the graft donor.

V is TRBV5-1 and J is TRBJ2-5, with 7 positions matching TRBD1. Germline V gene sequence: CDR1 SGHRS, CDR2 YFSETQ. This CDR3 is 15 amino acids long. V shed 5 bases, J shed 5 bases, and the junction held 12 bases outside the gene matches. The CDR3 protein is CASSPDRVIFETQYF. CDR3 nucleotide sequence: TGCGCCAGCAGTCCCGACAGGGTAATATTTGAGACCCAGTACTTC. Looking up the rest from reference TRBV5-1 and TRBJ2-5 gives the full variable domain: KAGVTQTPRYLIKTRGQQVTLSCSPISGHRSVSWYQQTPGQGLQFLFEYFSETQRNKGNFPGRFSGRQFSNSRSEMNVSTLELGDSALYLCASSPDRVIFETQYFGPGTRLLVL.

The chain is built from TRBV6-1 and TRBJ2-2; 9 bases line up with TRBD1. Germline trimming cut 4 bases from V and 4 bases from J; bases unmatched to any gene: 4. The CDR3 has 15 residues. Per germline, CDR1 MNHNS and CDR2 SASEGT. CDR3 amino acids: CASSAGQGSTGELFF. The CDR3 nucleotides read TGTGCCAGCAGTGCAGGACAGGGGAGCACCGGGGAGCTGTTTTTT.

The chain has TRBV2 and TRBJ2-5; D is unclear. V was trimmed by 3 bases and J by 5 bases, leaving 10 bases between them. The V gene's germline CDR1 is SNHLY and CDR2 FYNNEI. This CDR3 is built from 13 residues. The CDR3 nucleotides read TGTGCCAGCAGTGATGGGAATTCGGAGACCCAGTACTTC. This translates into CASSDGNSETQYF.

V gene TRBV5-1 combines with J gene TRBJ2-5; weak D call: TRBD1 (6 bases). Trimming shortened V by 3 bases and J by 1 base, and 13 bases separated the two germline ends. Germline V gene lookup returns CDR1 SGHRS and CDR2 YFSETQ. This CDR3 spans 15 amino acids. The CDR3, as DNA: TGCGCCAGCAGCTCCCACAGGGATCTCCAAGAGACCCAGTACTTC. It specifies CASSSHRDLQETQYF. The full variable domain, with the rest looked up from reference TRBV5-1 and TRBJ2-5, is KAGVTQTPRYLIKTRGQQVTLSCSPISGHRSVSWYQQTPGQGLQFLFEYFSETQRNKGNFPGRFSGRQFSNSRSEMNVSTLELGDSALYLCASSSHRDLQETQYFGPGTRLLVL.

The chain joins TRBV12-3 or TRBV12-4 to TRBJ1-1; no firm D call. Trimming cost V 3 bases and J 1 base, with 9 bases left between them. The CDR3 extends over 14 amino acids. This CDR3 is CASSFWRGNTEAFF. The CDR3 region has the DNA TGTGCCAGCAGTTTTTGGCGGGGGAACACTGAAGCTTTCTTT.

This clonotype was found a few times. The V gene is TRBV7-9, the J gene TRBJ2-2; the D gene is possibly TRBD1 (5 bases). Germline-derived CDR1 and CDR2 are SEHNR and FQNEAQ (reference sequence). The V and J ends lost 8 bases and 9 bases respectively, with 16 bases between them. CDR3 length: 13 residues. CDR3 sequence (DNA): TGTGCCAGCTTAGGACCAGGGTCCCGGGAGCTGTTTTTT. Translating it yields CASLGPGSRELFF.

This clonotype was seen a few times. V usage is TRBV5-5 and J usage is TRBJ2-1, with a weak D call TRBD1 (5 bases). Germline V gene data show CDR1 as SGHKS and CDR2 as YYEKEE (reference sequence). CDR3 size: 15 residues. Trimming removed 1 base from V and 4 bases from J, with 12 bases in between. CDR3 coding DNA: TGTGCCAGCAGCTTGCTGGTAACAGGATACAATGAGCAGTTCTTC. As protein: CASSLLVTGYNEQFF. Supplemented by reference TRBV5-5 and TRBJ2-1, the full variable domain reads DAGVTQSPTHLIKTRGQQVTLRCSPISGHKSVSWYQQVLGQGPQFIFQYYEKEERGRGNFPDRFSARQFPNYSSELNVNALLLGDSALYLCASSLLVTGYNEQFFGPGTRLTVL.

The V and J genes are TRBV4-1 and TRBJ2-4, with D possibly TRBD1 on 5 matching bases. V was trimmed by 2 bases and J by 6 bases, leaving 11 bases between them. Germline loops: CDR1 MGHRA, CDR2 YSYEKL. CDR3 length: 14 amino acids. The CDR3 coding sequence is TGCGCCAGCAGCCAAATCGACAGAAGAAACATTCAGTACTTC. Amino acids: CASSQIDRRNIQYF.

This chain uses TRBV6-1 with TRBJ2-2; D gene ambiguous. The length of the CDR3 is 13 residues. Trimming shortened V by 6 bases and J by 8 bases, and 13 bases separated the two germline ends. Germline CDR1 is MNHNS and CDR2 is SASEGT. The CDR3: CASRGLVTGELFF. CDR3 bases: TGTGCCAGCAGGGGTCTGGTGACGGGGGAGCTGTTTTTT.

This clonotype was seen at least ten times. The V and J genes are TRBV20-1 and TRBJ1-5; the D gene is possibly TRBD1 (6 bases). Trimming shortened V by 2 bases and J by 3 bases, and 8 bases separated the two germline ends. CDR1 is DFQATT and CDR2 is SNEGSKA in the germline V gene (reference sequence). The CDR3 runs to 13 residues. The CDR3 sequence: CSARQGINQPQHF. The CDR3 DNA reads as TGCAGTGCTAGACAGGGGATCAATCAGCCCCAGCATTTT.

The rearrangement links TRBV5-6 to TRBJ2-3; 12 bases align to TRBD2. This CDR3 region has 17 residues. The junction had 14 bases not matched to a gene; V was cut back by 6 bases and J by 6 bases. Germline CDR1 is SGHDT and CDR2 is YYEEEE. The CDR3 DNA reads as TGTGCCAGCAACTCCCTTATCGGACTAGCGGGGTCTGATACGCAGTATTTT. Residues: CASNSLIGLAGSDTQYF.

This clonotype was observed many times. The chain links TRBV7-8 to TRBJ2-7; no firm D call. This CDR3 is built from 14 residues. CDR1 SGHVS and CDR2 FQNEAQ come from the germline V gene. The V end was cut by 1 base, the J end by 4 bases, with 11 bases between. CDR3 sequence (DNA): TGTGCCAGCAGCTTAGGTGGCAGTCTATACGAGCAGTACTTC. Its protein is CASSLGGSLYEQYF.

J is TRBJ1-4 and V is TRBV12-3 or TRBV12-4, with a possible D match to TRBD1 (5 bases). With 3 bases removed from V and 7 bases from J, the gap between germline ends came to 15 bases. The CDR3 runs 15 residues. The chain's CDR3 is CASSLGGGLVEKLFF. The CDR3 nucleotides read TGTGCCAGCAGTTTGGGGGGAGGATTAGTTGAAAAACTGTTTTTT.

V usage is TRBV10-3 and J usage is TRBJ2-7; no definite D call. The germline gives CDR1 ENHRY, CDR2 SYGVKD. V lost 3 bases and J 3 bases, leaving 18 bases between the germline ends. CDR3 length: 16 amino acids. For the CDR3, the DNA is TGTGCCATCAGTGATCCCGAGGTCCCGCCGGGCTACGAGCAGTACTTC. It encodes CAISDPEVPPGYEQYF.

The V call is TRBV5-1, the J call TRBJ1-2; D is undetermined. The ends were cut back, 4 bases at V and 7 bases at J, with 20 bases in the middle. CDR1 is SGHRS, CDR2 YFSETQ, per germline. The CDR3 runs 15 residues. The CDR3, as DNA: TGCGCCAGCAGCCTAACCATGGACGGGCCCCGTGGCTACACCTTC. Encoded protein: CASSLTMDGPRGYTF. The entire variable domain, with the rest obtained from reference TRBV5-1 and TRBJ1-2, is as follows: KAGVTQTPRYLIKTRGQQVTLSCSPISGHRSVSWYQQTPGQGLQFLFEYFSETQRNKGNFPGRFSGRQFSNSRSEMNVSTLELGDSALYLCASSLTMDGPRGYTFGSGTRLTVV.

CDR3 loop: CASSQLAGAEQETQYF. The CDR3 bases are TGTGCCAGCAGCCAACTAGCGGGGGCCGAGCAAGAGACCCAGTACTTC. The gene calls are TRBV27 and TRBJ2-5; 11 bases are shared with TRBD2. The CDR3 extends over 16 amino acids. After removal of 6 bases from V and 2 bases from J, the junction contained 8 bases not matched to a gene. CDR1 MNHEY and CDR2 SMNVEV come from the germline V gene (reference sequence).

This clonotype was counted many times. The chain employs TRBV9 and TRBJ2-3; D possibly corresponds to TRBD2 (7 bases). CDR3 length equals 16 residues. Germline-derived CDR1 and CDR2 are SGDLS and YYNGEE. Trimming left V 4 bases short and J 2 bases short, with 17 bases between. CDR3 region: CASSLGGARITDTQYF. In nucleotides, the CDR3 is TGTGCCAGCAGCCTAGGGGGGGCGCGGATCACAGATACGCAGTATTTT.

This chain uses TRBV4-1 with TRBJ2-3; no reliable D call. Germline CDR1 is MGHRA and CDR2 is YSYEKL. The V end lost 0 bases, the J end lost 1 base, and 14 bases lay between the germline ends. The CDR3 runs 17 residues. The CDR3 region has the DNA TGCGCCAGCAGCCAAGATTGGGCTGTCCTCCGCACAGATACGCAGTATTTT. Translation gives CASSQDWAVLRTDTQYF.

This clonotype was picked up a small number of times. CDR3 residues: CSAYAGTGNQPQHF. The CDR3 DNA reads TGCAGTGCTTACGCCGGGACAGGGAATCAGCCCCAGCATTTT. V usage is TRBV20-1 and J usage is TRBJ1-5; TRBD1 matches 9 bases. V lost 5 bases, J lost 4 bases, and 6 bases stayed unmatched. This CDR3 has 14 amino acids. Germline V gives CDR1 DFQATT, CDR2 SNEGSKA (reference sequence).

This clonotype was found a few times. This rearrangement joins TRBV25-1 to TRBJ2-7; 8 bases are shared with TRBD1. The CDR3 spans 17 residues. The V segment lost 3 bases and the J segment 2 bases; nucleotides outside the gene matches: 12. The germline gives CDR1 MGHDK, CDR2 SYGVNS. In DNA form, the CDR3 reads TGTGCCAGCAGTGAGGGATTTGGAGGGGACAGGCCCTACGAGCAGTACTTC. This sequence encodes CASSEGFGGDRPYEQYF.

The chain has TRBV6-5 and TRBJ2-1; D may be TRBD1 (6 bases). Germline assignment: CDR1 MNHEY and CDR2 SVGAGI. V was trimmed by 4 bases and J by 4 bases, leaving 14 bases between them. The CDR3 covers 15 residues. The CDR3 is CASSSPGHKYNEQFF. The CDR3 DNA reads TGTGCCAGCAGTTCGCCGGGACACAAATACAATGAGCAGTTCTTC.

This clonotype was detected a few times. The gene calls are TRBV24-1 and TRBJ2-1; D is possibly TRBD2 (5 bases). Germline V gene data show CDR1 as KGHDR and CDR2 as SFDVKD. V was clipped by 4 bases and J by 4 bases, with 10 bases between them. CDR3 length equals 14 residues. The CDR3 loop reads CATSDRGWYNEQFF. The CDR3 bases are TGTGCCACCAGTGACCGAGGGTGGTACAATGAGCAGTTCTTC.

Ten or more counts support this clonotype. This rearrangement joins TRBV12-3 or TRBV12-4 to TRBJ2-5; perhaps TRBD2 as D (7 bases). This CDR3 has 16 amino acids. V lost 2 bases and J 3 bases, leaving 16 bases between the germline ends. CDR3 nucleotides: TGTGCCAGCAGTTTATGGGGGGGGCAAAGGGAAGAGACCCAGTACTTC. This gives the protein CASSLWGGQREETQYF.

The gene calls are TRBV20-1 and TRBJ2-2, with D possibly TRBD2 on 5 matching bases. This CDR3 region has 14 residues. V lost 5 bases and J 7 bases, leaving 17 bases between the germline ends. CDR1 is DFQATT, CDR2 SNEGSKA, per germline (reference sequence). CDR3 in DNA: TGCAGTGCTCCAACTAGAACGATAGGCGGGGAGCTGTTTTTT. This encodes CSAPTRTIGGELFF.

The chain couples TRBV20-1 to TRBJ2-1; D remains ambiguous. The V gene's germline CDR1 is DFQATT and CDR2 SNEGSKA (reference sequence). CDR3 length: 16 amino acids. V dropped 5 bases and J dropped 6 bases, with 23 bases sitting between them. The chain's CDR3 is CSARAPTSTKSNEQFF. The CDR3, as DNA: TGCAGTGCTCGGGCACCGACGAGCACAAAGAGCAATGAGCAGTTCTTC.

The chain joins TRBV6-1 to TRBJ2-3; 8 bases are shared with TRBD1. The J segment lost 4 bases and the V segment lost 6 bases, leaving 9 bases of the junction unmatched. From germline, CDR1 is MNHNS and CDR2 SASEGT. This CDR3 has 15 residues. CDR3 region: CASSGQGRKPDTQYF. The CDR3 coding sequence is TGTGCCAGCAGCGGACAGGGTAGGAAGCCAGATACGCAGTATTTT.